This T cell receptor beta chain is drawn from a study of cytomegalovirus exposure and HLA in healthy donors. The PCR employed 60 Vbeta primers together with 13 Jbeta primers. Sequenced by immunoSEQ multiplex PCR; TCRdb stores in-frame clones only, minus some. The sample yields about 120,000 clones, 83% seen once. Comments on this clone: Its antigen is unidentified.

General study points: When the data were analyzed later, several of the most significant clusters appeared to be linked to common viral pathogens. Reports showed the classifier diagnosing cytomegalovirus status with high specificity and sensitivity. Earlier analysis found most TCR beta V segments productive about 87% or about 30% of the time.

Sequencing was done on a sample of PBMCs. This receptor was taken from a woman in her thirties or forties in good health and CMV-seropositive.

CDR3 coding DNA: TGTGCCAGCACTCCCCCGGGTGTCGCCTCCTACGAGCAGTACTTC. Translated, it gives CASTPPGVASYEQYF. This chain links TRBV28 with TRBJ2-7; D remains ambiguous. Germline V gene sequence: CDR1 MDHEN, CDR2 SYDVKM. This CDR3 has 15 amino acids. V was clipped by 7 bases and J by 0 bases, with 16 bases between them.